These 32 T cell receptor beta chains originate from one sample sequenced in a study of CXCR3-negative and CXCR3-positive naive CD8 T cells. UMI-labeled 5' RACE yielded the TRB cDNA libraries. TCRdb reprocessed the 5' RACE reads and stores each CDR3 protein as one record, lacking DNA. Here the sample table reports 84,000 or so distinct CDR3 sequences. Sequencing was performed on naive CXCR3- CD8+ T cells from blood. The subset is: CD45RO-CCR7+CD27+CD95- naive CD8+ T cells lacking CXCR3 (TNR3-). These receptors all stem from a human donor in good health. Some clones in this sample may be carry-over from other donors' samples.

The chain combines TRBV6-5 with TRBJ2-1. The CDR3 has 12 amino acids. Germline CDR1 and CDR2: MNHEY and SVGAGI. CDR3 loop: CASSYTLNEQFF.

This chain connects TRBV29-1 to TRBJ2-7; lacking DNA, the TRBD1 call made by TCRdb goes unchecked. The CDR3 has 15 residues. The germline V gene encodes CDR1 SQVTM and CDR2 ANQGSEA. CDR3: CSVREDRESPYEQYF.

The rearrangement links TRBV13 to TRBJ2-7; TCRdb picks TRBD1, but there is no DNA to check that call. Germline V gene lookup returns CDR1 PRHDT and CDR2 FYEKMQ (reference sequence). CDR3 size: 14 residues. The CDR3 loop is CASSHRDRGYEQYF.

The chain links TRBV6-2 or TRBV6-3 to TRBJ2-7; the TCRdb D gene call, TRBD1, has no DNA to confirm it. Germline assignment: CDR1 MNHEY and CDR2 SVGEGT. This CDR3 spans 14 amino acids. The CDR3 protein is CASSSPWEVYEQYF.

The CDR3 here is CASSLVPHRELTEAFF. The V and J genes are TRBV7-2 and TRBJ1-1; TCRdb proposes TRBD1, but this gene call is untestable without DNA. The CDR3 consists of 16 residues. CDR1 is SGHTA and CDR2 is FQGNSA in the germline V gene.

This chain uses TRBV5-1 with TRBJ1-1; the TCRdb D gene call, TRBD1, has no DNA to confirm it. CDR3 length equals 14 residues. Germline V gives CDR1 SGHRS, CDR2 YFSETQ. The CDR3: CASSWTGVNTEAFF.

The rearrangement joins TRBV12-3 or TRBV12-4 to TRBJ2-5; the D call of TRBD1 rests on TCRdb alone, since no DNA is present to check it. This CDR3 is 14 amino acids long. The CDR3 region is CASSWGSGQETQYF.

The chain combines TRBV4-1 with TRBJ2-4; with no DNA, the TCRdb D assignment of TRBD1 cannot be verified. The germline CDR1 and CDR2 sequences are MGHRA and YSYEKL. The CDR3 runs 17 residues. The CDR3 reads CASSQVTSQTGRNIQYF.

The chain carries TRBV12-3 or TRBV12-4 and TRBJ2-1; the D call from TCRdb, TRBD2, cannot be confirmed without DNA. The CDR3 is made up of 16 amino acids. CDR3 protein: CASSPRLAGPYNEQFF.

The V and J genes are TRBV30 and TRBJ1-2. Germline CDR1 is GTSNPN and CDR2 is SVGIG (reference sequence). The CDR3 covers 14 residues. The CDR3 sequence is CAWSVRNRLYGYTF. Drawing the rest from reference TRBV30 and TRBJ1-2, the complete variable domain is SQTIHQWPATLVQPVGSPLSLECTVEGTSNPNLYWYRQAAGRGLQLLFYSVGIGQISSEVPQNLSASRPQDRQFILSSKKLLLSDSGFYLCAWSVRNRLYGYTFGSGTRLTVV.

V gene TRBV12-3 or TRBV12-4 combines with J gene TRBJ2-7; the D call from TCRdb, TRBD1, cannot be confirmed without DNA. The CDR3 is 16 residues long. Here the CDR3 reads CASSRRDRQYPYEQYF.

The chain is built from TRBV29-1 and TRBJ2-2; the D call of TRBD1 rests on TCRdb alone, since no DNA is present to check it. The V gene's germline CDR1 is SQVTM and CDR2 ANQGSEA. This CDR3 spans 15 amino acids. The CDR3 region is CSAPKGREEVGELFF.

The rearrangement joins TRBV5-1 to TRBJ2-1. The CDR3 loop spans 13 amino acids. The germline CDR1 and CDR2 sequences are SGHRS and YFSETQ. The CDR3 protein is CASSLSRRNEQFF.

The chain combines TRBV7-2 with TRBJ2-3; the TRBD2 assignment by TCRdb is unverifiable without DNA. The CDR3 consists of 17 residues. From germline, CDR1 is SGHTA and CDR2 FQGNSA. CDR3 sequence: CASSPRGVAVSTDTQYF.

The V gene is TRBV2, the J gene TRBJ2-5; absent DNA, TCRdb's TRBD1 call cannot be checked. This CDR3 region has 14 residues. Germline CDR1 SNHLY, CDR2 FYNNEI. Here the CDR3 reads CASRKDRGQETQYF. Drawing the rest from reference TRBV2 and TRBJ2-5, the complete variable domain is EPEVTQTPSHQVTQMGQEVILRCVPISNHLYFYWYRQILGQKVEFLVSFYNNEISEKSEIFDDQFSVERPDGSNFTLKIRSTKLEDSAMYFCASRKDRGQETQYFGPGTRLLVL.

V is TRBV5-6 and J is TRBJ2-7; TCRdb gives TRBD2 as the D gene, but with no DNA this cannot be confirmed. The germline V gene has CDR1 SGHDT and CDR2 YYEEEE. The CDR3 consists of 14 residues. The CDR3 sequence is CASSLGAGGYEQYF. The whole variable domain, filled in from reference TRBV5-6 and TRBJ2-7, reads DAGVTQSPTHLIKTRGQQVTLRCSPKSGHDTVSWYQQALGQGPQFIFQYYEEEERQRGNFPDRFSGHQFPNYSSELNVNALLLGDSALYLCASSLGAGGYEQYFGPGTRLTVT.

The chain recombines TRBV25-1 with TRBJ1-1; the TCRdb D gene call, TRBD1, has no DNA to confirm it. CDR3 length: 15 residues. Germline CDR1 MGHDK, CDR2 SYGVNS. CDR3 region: CASSEGFGGRTEAFF.

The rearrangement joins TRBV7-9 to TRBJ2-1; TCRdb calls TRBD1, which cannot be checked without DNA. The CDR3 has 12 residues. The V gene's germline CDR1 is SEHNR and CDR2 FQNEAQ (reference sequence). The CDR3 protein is CASSLSEGEQFF.

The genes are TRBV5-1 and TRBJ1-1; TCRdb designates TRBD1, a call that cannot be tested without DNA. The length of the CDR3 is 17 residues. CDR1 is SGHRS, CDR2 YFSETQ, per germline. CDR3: CASSSPERQLMNTEAFF.

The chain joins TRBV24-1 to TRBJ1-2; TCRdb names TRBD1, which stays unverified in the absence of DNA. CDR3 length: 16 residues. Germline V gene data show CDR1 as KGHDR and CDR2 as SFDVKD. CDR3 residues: CATSDWTGGAEDGYTF.

CDR3 loop: CASSLAGTGQYGYTF. The chain has TRBV5-1 and TRBJ1-2; the D call of TRBD1 rests on TCRdb alone, since no DNA is present to check it. This CDR3 contains 15 residues. The germline V gene has CDR1 SGHRS and CDR2 YFSETQ.

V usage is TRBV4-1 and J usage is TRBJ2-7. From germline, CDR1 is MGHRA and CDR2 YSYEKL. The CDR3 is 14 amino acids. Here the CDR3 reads CASSQDWSGGEQYF.

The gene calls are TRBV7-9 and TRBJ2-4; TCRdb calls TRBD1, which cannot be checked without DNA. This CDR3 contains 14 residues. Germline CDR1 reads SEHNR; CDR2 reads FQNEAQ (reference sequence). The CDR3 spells CASSLARGKNIQYF.

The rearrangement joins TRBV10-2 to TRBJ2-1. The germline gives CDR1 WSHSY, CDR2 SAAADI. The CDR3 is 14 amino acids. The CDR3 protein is CASSEVTSVGEQFF.

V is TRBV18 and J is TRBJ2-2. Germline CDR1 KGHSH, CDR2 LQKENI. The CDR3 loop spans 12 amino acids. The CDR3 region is CASSPGRGELFF.

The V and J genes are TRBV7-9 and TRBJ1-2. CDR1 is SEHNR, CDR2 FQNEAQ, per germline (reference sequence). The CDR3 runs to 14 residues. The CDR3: CASTIPAGGGGYTF.

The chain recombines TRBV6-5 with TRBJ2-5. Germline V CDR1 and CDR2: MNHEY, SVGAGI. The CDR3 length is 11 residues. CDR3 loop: CASHAWETQYF.

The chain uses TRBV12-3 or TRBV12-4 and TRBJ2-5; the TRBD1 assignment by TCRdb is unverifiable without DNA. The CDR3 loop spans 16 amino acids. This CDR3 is CTSSNKTGGYEETQYF.

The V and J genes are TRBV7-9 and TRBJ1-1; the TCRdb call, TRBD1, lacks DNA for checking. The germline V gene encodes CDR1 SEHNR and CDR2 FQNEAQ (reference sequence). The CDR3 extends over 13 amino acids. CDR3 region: CASSYRENTEAFF.

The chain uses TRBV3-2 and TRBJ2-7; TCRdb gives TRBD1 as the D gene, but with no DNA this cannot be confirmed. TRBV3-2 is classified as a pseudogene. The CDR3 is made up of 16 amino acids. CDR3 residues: CASSQDLGGGAYEQYF.

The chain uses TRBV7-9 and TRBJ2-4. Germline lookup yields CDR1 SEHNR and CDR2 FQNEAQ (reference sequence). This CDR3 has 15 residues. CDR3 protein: CASSFYRPVENIQYF.

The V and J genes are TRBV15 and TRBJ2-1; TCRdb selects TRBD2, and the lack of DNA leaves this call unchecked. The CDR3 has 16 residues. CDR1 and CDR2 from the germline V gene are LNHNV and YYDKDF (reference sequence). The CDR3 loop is CATSREDGPSYNEQFF.